This passage covers 7 T cell receptor beta chains from one sample sequenced in a study of shared clonotypes between healthy human individuals. The repertoire was sequenced with immunoSEQ multiplex PCR; TCRdb's copy has only in-frame clones and lacks some. Among about 110,000 clones, under 70% were seen once, and the ten largest hold around 25%. Input material: memory CD8+ T cells sorted from blood. Subset noted: CD45RO+ cells pooled with CCR7-negative TemRA cells. All receptors derive from a woman in her twenties or thirties in good health.

The chain carries TRBV4-1 and TRBJ2-1; 9 bases align to TRBD2. The trim removed 1 base at V and 5 bases at J, leaving 15 bases unmatched. The CDR3 covers 19 residues. CDR1 MGHRA and CDR2 YSYEKL come from the germline V gene. The CDR3 DNA follows: TGCGCCAGCAGCCAAGTCCCCCCTAGCGGGATGAAGATAAACAATGAGCAGTTCTTC. Its translation is CASSQVPPSGMKINNEQFF.

The chain recombines TRBV30 with TRBJ1-3; TRBD1 might be the D (5 bases). V dropped 6 bases and J dropped 3 bases, with 12 bases sitting between them. The CDR3 runs 13 residues. Germline V lookup: CDR1 GTSNPN, CDR2 SVGIG (reference sequence). In DNA form, the CDR3 reads TGTGCCTGCTGGGGGGTAGATGGAAACACCATATATTTT. Translation: CACWGVDGNTIYF.

CDR3 amino acids: CASIGSVAGNNQPQHF. The CDR3 DNA is TGTGCCAGCATAGGGAGTGTTGCGGGGAACAATCAGCCCCAGCATTTT. This chain joins TRBV2 and TRBJ1-5; D uncertain. The ends were cut back, 7 bases at V and 3 bases at J, with 19 bases in the middle. CDR1 and CDR2 from the germline V gene are SNHLY and FYNNEI. This CDR3 comprises 16 residues.

This clone was counted a few times. The V gene is TRBV25-1, the J gene TRBJ1-1, with 7 nucleotides matching TRBD1. This CDR3 is built from 18 residues. V lost 4 bases and J lost 0; bases outside the gene matches: 14. Germline-derived CDR1 and CDR2 are MGHDK and SYGVNS. This chain's CDR3 is CASSGHWDRDLVNTEAFF. The DNA of the CDR3 is TGTGCCAGCAGTGGGCATTGGGACAGAGATTTGGTGAACACTGAAGCTTTCTTT.

The rearrangement links TRBV7-6 to TRBJ1-4; no reliable D call. Per germline, CDR1 SGHVS and CDR2 FNYEAQ. CDR3 length: 12 amino acids. Trimming left V 1 base short and J 11 bases short, with 8 bases between. CDR3 residues: CASSLDPGKLFF. The CDR3 nucleotides are TGTGCCAGCAGCTTAGATCCTGGCAAACTGTTTTTT.

This chain joins TRBV6-5 and TRBJ1-2, with 8 bases matching TRBD1. This CDR3 is 15 amino acids long. CDR1 and CDR2 (germline): MNHEY, SVGAGI. Trimming took 10 bases from V and 6 from J; bases not matched to a gene: 16. The CDR3 reads CAIGTTRTGTHGYTF. The CDR3, as DNA: TGTGCCATTGGAACTACCCGGACAGGGACCCATGGCTACACCTTC.

This clone was seen more than once but under ten times. The J gene is TRBJ2-1, the V gene TRBV5-6; the match to TRBD2 covers 11 bases. The CDR3 has 18 residues. Germline trimming cut 1 base from V and 8 bases from J; bases unmatched to any gene: 14. Germline V gene data show CDR1 as SGHDT and CDR2 as YYEEEE. CDR3 DNA: TGTGCCAGCAGCTTGTGGCCACCTCGACTAGCGGGAAATCATGAGCAGTTCTTC. It codes for CASSLWPPRLAGNHEQFF.